These T cell receptor beta chains were read from a single sample in a study of shared clonotypes between healthy human individuals. TCRdb keeps only in-frame clones here, not all; method: immunoSEQ multiplex PCR. This sample has some 1 million clones, with 65% to 75% found just once. Sequences were obtained from memory CD4+ T cells sorted from blood. Receptors were obtained from a man younger than 30 in good health. Both conserved end residues are part of each CDR3.

v_gene	j_gene	CDR3aa
TRBV6-5	TRBJ2-7	CASSYSRGQSYEQYF
TRBV7-2	TRBJ2-3	CASSFRTSSTDTQYF
TRBV7-2	TRBJ1-2	CASSLVDGYTF
TRBV9	TRBJ2-3	CASSVVGTGPTDTQYF
TRBV19	TRBJ2-7	CASNRQGEEQYF
TRBV5-1	TRBJ2-3	CASSSNLGPDTQYF
TRBV7-9	TRBJ1-6	CASTRWFWEDGDSPLHF
TRBV6-1	TRBJ1-5	CAILGQGKDQPQHF
TRBV7-8	TRBJ2-3	CASSKTGTTGTDTQYF
TRBV19	TRBJ1-1	CASSRKDRTTEAFF
TRBV4-1	TRBJ2-1	CASSPGQGIYNEQFF
TRBV5-3	TRBJ1-5	CARSFRVPCNQPQHF
TRBV11-2	TRBJ2-2	CASSLTQDRAGKGLFF